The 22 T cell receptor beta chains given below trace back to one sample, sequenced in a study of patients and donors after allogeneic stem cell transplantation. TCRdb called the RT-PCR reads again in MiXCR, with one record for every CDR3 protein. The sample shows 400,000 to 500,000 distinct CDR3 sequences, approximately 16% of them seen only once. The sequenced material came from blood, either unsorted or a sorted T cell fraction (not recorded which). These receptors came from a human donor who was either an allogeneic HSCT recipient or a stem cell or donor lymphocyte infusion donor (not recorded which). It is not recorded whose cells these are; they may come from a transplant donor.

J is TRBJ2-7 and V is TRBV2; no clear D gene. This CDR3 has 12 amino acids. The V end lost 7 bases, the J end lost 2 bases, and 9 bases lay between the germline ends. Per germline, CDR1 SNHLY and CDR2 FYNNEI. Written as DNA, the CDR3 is TGTGCCAGCATGCCGGGCACCTACGAGCAGTACTTC. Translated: CASMPGTYEQYF.

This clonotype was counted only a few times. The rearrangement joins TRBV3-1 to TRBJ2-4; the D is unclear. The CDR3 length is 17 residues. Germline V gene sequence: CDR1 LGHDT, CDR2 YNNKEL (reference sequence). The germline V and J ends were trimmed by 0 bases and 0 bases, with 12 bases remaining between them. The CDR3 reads CASSQDGSTLAKNIQYF. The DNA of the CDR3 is TGTGCCAGCAGCCAAGATGGTAGTACGCTAGCCAAAAACATTCAGTACTTC.

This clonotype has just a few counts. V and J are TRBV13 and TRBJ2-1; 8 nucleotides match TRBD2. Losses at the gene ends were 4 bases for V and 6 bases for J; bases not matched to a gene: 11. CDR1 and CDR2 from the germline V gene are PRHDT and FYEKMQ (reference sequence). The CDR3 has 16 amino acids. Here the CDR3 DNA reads TGTGCCAGCAGCTACTCTTTTGGGACTAGACGCAATGAGCAGTTCTTC. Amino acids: CASSYSFGTRRNEQFF. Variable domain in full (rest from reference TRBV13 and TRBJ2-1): AAGVIQSPRHLIKEKRETATLKCYPIPRHDTVYWYQQGPGQDPQFLISFYEKMQSDKGSIPDRFSAQQFSDYHSELNMSSLELGDSALYFCASSYSFGTRRNEQFFGPGTRLTVL.

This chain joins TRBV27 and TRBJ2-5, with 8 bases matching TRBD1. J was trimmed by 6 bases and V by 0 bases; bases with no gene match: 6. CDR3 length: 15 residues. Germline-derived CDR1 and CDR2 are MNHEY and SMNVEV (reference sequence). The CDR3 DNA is TGTGCCAGCAGTTTATCGCTGGACAGGGAAAAGACCCAGTACTTC. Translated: CASSLSLDREKTQYF.

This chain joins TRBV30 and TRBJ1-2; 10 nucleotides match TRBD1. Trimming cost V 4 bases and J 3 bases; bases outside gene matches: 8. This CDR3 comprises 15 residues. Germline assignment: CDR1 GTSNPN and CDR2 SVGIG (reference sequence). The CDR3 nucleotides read TGTGCCTGGACGGGACAGGGGCTTGTTGACTATGGCTACACCTTC. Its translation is CAWTGQGLVDYGYTF.

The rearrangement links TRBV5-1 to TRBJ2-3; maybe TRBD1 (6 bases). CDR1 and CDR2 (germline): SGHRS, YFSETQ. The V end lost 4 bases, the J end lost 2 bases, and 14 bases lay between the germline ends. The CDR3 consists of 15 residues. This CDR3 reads CASSLDSHNTDTQYF. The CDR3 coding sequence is TGCGCCAGCAGCCTGGACAGTCATAACACAGATACGCAGTATTTT.

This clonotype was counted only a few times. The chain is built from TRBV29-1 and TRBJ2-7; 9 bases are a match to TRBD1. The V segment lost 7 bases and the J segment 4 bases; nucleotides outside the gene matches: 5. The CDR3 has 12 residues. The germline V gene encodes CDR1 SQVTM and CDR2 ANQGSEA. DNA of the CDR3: TGCAGCGGGGGGACAGGGACGTACGAGCAGTACTTC. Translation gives CSGGTGTYEQYF.

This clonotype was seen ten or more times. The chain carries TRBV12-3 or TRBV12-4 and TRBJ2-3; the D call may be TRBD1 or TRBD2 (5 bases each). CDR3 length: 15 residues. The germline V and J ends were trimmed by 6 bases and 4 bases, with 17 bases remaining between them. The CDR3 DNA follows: TGTGCCAGCAGGTTGTGGGGCCGGGGAGCAGATACGCAGTATTTT. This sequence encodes CASRLWGRGADTQYF.

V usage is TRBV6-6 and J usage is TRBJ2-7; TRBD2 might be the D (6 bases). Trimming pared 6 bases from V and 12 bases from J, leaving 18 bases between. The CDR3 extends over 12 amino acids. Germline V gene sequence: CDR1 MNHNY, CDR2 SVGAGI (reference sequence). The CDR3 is CASSRDSSEGYF. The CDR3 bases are TGTGCCAGCAGCAGGGACTCCAGCGAGGGGTACTTC.

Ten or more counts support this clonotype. The CDR3 bases are TGTGCCACCAGTCACTCTGGGGCCAACGTCCTGACTTTC. This sequence encodes CATSHSGANVLTF. V usage is TRBV24-1 and J usage is TRBJ2-6; D uncertain. V lost 6 bases and J 0 bases, leaving 2 bases between the germline ends. Germline loops: CDR1 KGHDR, CDR2 SFDVKD. The CDR3 extends over 13 amino acids.

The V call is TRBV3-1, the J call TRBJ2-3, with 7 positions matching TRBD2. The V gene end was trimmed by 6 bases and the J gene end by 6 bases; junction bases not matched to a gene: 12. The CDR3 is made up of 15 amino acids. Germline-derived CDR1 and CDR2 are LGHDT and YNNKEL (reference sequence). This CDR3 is CASRRAGGRWDTQYF. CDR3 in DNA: TGTGCCAGCAGAAGGGCAGGCGGGAGATGGGATACGCAGTATTTT.

The CDR3 sequence: CASGLSGTGVVAFF. CDR3 sequence (DNA): TGTGCTAGTGGTTTGTCCGGGACAGGGGTTGTGGCTTTCTTT. The J gene is TRBJ1-1, the V gene TRBV12-5, with 10 bases aligning to TRBD1. This CDR3 is built from 14 residues. Germline-derived CDR1 and CDR2 are LGHNT and FRNRAP. Trimming took 2 bases from V and 11 from J; bases not matched to a gene: 8.

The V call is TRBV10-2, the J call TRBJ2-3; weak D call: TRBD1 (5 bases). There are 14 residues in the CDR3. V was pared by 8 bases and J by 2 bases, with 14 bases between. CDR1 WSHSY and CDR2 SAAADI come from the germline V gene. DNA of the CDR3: TGCGCCAGCCCAGGACATGATATCACAGATACGCAGTATTTT. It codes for CASPGHDITDTQYF.

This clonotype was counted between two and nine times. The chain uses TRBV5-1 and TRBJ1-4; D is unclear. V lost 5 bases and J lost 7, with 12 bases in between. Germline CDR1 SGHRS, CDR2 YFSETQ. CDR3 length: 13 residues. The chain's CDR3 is CASRSPQAEKLFF. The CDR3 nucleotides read TGCGCCAGCAGGTCACCGCAGGCTGAAAAACTGTTTTTT.

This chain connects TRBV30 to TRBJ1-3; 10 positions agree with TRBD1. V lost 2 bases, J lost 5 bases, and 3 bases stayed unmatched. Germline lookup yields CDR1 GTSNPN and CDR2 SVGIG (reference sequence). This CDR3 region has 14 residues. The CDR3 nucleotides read TGTGCCTGGAGTCGACAGGGGGCACGAAACACCATATATTTT. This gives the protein CAWSRQGARNTIYF.

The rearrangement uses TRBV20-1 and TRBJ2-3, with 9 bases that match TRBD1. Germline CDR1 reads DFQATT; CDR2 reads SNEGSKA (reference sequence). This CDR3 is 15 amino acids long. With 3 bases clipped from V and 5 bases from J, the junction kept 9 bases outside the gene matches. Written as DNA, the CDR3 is TGCAGTGCTAGCAACACGGGACAGGGCAGAGATACGCAGTATTTT. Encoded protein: CSASNTGQGRDTQYF.

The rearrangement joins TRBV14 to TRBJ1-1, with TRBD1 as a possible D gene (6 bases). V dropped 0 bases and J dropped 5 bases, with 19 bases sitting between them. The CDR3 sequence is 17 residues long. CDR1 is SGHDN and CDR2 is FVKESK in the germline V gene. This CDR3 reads CASSQDALLGAETEAFF. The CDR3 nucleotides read TGTGCCAGCAGCCAAGATGCCCTCCTGGGGGCTGAGACTGAAGCTTTCTTT.

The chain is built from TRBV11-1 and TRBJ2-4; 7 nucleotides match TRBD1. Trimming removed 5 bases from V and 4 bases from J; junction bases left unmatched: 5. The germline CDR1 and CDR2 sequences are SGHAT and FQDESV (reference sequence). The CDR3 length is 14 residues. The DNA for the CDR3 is TGTGCCAGCAGCCTCGGGACAGCGAAAAACATTCAGTACTTC. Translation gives CASSLGTAKNIQYF.

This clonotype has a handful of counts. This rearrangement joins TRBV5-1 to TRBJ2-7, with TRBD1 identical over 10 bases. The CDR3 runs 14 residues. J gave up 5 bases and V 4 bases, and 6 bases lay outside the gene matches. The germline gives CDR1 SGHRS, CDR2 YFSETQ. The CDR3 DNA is TGCGCCAGCAGCCCTCCGGGACAGGGGAACGAGCAGTACTTC. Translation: CASSPPGQGNEQYF.

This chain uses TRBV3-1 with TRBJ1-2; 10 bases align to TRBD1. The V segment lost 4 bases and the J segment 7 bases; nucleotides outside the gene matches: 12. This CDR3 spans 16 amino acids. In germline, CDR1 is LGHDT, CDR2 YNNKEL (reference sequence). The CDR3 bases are TGTGCCAGCAGCCGTAGAGGGAGACAGGGGGCGCCTGGCTACACCTTC. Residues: CASSRRGRQGAPGYTF.

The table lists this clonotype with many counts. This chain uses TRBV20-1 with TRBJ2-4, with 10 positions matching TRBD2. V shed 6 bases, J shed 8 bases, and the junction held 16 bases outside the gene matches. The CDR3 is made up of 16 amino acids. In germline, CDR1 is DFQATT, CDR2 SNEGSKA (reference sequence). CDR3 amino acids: CSAAQGSGRVTDIQYF. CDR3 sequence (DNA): TGCAGTGCCGCTCAGGGGAGCGGGAGGGTTACCGACATTCAGTACTTC.

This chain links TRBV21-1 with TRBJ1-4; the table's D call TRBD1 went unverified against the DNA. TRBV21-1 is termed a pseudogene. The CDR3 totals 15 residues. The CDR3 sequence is CASSKRKGENEKLFF. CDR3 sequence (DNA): TGTGCCAGCAGCAAGCGTAAAGGGGAGAATGAAAAACTGTTTTTT.